A selection of T cell receptor beta chains follows, all from one sample in a study of T cells after yellow fever vaccination. MiXCR, applied by TCRdb to the 5' RACE reads, yields one record per CDR3 protein. This table holds 120,000 to 150,000 distinct CDR3 sequences, around 7.7% found once. The source material was CD4+ T cells sorted from PBMCs, sampled 5 days after the yellow fever booster vaccination. These receptors were taken from a man between 25 and 39 years old who received the YFV17D yellow fever vaccine. Each CDR3 is given with its conserved first and last residue. Each record gives: J gene, V gene, clone size, D gene, CDR3 protein, CDR3 DNA. A D gene is named only where the DNA matches it firmly. The size of a clone is reported for some rows only, either as once, few or many, or as a class for expanded clones.

>TRBJ2-7|TRBV7-8|many|.
CASSLGGRGGSWEQYF
TGTGCCAGCAGCTTAGGGGGCAGGGGCGGATCCTGGGAGCAGTACTTC
>TRBJ2-4|TRBV6-5|many|TRBD1
CASSYRKTQGVIVKNIQYF
TGTGCCAGCAGTTACCGCAAAACACAGGGGGTTATAGTCAAAAACATTCAGTACTTC
>TRBJ2-1|TRBV5-6|few|TRBD1
CASSLVDRDDNEQFF
TGTGCCAGCAGCTTGGTGGACAGGGATGACAATGAGCAGTTCTTC
>TRBJ1-5|TRBV6-2/TRBV6-3|many|.
CASTPGEGQPQHF
TGTGCCAGCACCCCAGGGGAGGGACAGCCCCAGCATTTT
>TRBJ2-7|TRBV12-3/TRBV12-4|many|.
CASSRAATYEQYF
TGTGCCAGCAGTCGGGCAGCCACCTACGAGCAGTACTTC
>TRBJ2-3|TRBV5-1|few|.
CASSFHSGTDTQYF
TGCGCCAGCAGCTTCCACTCGGGGACAGATACGCAGTATTTT
>TRBJ2-1|TRBV4-1|few|.
CASSQDERGARGDNEQFF
TGCGCCAGCAGCCAAGACGAAAGGGGGGCGAGGGGGGATAATGAGCAGTTCTTC
>TRBJ2-1|TRBV7-2|.|TRBD2
CASSGSGGYNEQFF
TGTGCCAGCAGCGGGAGCGGGGGCTACAATGAGCAGTTCTTC
>TRBJ1-5|TRBV5-5|.|.
CASSLTAVILQPQHF
TGTGCCAGCAGCTTGACGGCGGTAATTCTTCAGCCCCAGCATTTT
>TRBJ1-5|TRBV27|many|.
CASSFLGDQPQHF
TGTGCCAGCAGTTTTCTGGGTGACCAGCCCCAGCATTTT
>TRBJ1-1|TRBV4-3|many|TRBD1
CASSQERQGEAFF
TGCGCCAGCAGCCAAGAACGACAGGGCGAAGCTTTCTTT
>TRBJ1-2|TRBV28|.|.
CASSIGRGYGYTF
TGTGCCAGCAGTATAGGACGCGGGTATGGCTACACCTTC
>TRBJ2-3|TRBV29-1|many|.
CSVQVSTDTQYF
TGCAGCGTCCAAGTCTCCACAGATACGCAGTATTTT
>TRBJ1-4|TRBV5-5|many|.
CASSSTPRNEKLFF
TGTGCCAGCAGCTCGACACCCCGGAATGAAAAACTGTTTTTT
>TRBJ2-7|TRBV11-1|many|.
CASTPTGQGQRGVYEQYF
TGTGCCAGCACCCCGACCGGACAGGGACAGCGGGGGGTCTACGAGCAGTACTTC
>TRBJ2-7|TRBV29-1|many|.
CSVGPGSSYEQYF
TGCAGCGTTGGTCCGGGAAGCTCCTACGAGCAGTACTTC
>TRBJ1-6|TRBV29-1|.|TRBD1
CSPRDRATLNSPLHF
TGCAGCCCCAGGGACAGAGCCACTTTGAATTCACCCCTCCACTTT
>TRBJ2-1|TRBV20-1|many|.
CSARDPHEQFF
TGCAGTGCTAGAGACCCCCACGAGCAGTTCTTC
>TRBJ2-1|TRBV19|many|.
CASSIMAGSYNEQFF
TGTGCCAGTAGTATCATGGCGGGGTCCTACAATGAGCAGTTCTTC
>TRBJ2-6|TRBV9|many|.
CASSVFGGATFSGANVLTF
TGTGCCAGCAGCGTATTTGGGGGCGCAACCTTCTCTGGGGCCAACGTCCTGACTTTC
>TRBJ2-3|TRBV15|many|TRBD2
CATSRDTGGRPTF
TGTGCCACCAGCAGAGATACCGGCGGGAGGCCCACTTTT
>TRBJ2-7|TRBV20-1|many|TRBD2
CSARDGAGGTWEQYF
TGCAGTGCTAGAGATGGAGCGGGAGGGACTTGGGAGCAGTACTTC
>TRBJ2-1|TRBV5-1|many|TRBD1
CASSLSGTGGYNEQFF
TGCGCCAGCAGCTTGTCCGGGACAGGGGGATACAATGAGCAGTTCTTC
>TRBJ2-1|TRBV12-3/TRBV12-4|many|TRBD2
CASRPTGTSGVPSYNEQFF
TGTGCCAGCAGACCTACAGGGACTAGCGGGGTCCCTTCCTACAATGAGCAGTTCTTC
>TRBJ2-3|TRBV14|many|.
CASSQDRVSADTQYF
TGTGCCAGCAGCCAAGACAGGGTTTCAGCAGATACGCAGTATTTT
>TRBJ1-5|TRBV12-3/TRBV12-4|many|.
CASSSVRGQPQHF
TGTGCCAGCAGTTCAGTGAGGGGTCAGCCCCAGCATTTT
>TRBJ1-5|TRBV4-2|many|.
CASSQDRSRELPQHF
TGTGCCAGCAGCCAAGATCGGTCAAGAGAACTCCCCCAGCATTTT
>TRBJ2-3|TRBV7-2|many|TRBD2
CASSLILAATDTQYF
TGTGCCAGCAGCTTAATACTAGCGGCCACAGATACGCAGTATTTT
>TRBJ1-6|TRBV7-2|many|TRBD1
CASSLVAGTGDNSPLHF
TGTGCCAGCAGCTTAGTGGCCGGGACAGGGGATAATTCACCCCTCCACTTT
>TRBJ2-3|TRBV19|.|.
CASTPQGRADTLYF
TGTGCCAGTACCCCCCAGGGCAGGGCCGATACGCTGTATTTT
>TRBJ2-3|TRBV3-1|many|TRBD2
CASSTLIPGLADTQYF
TGTGCCAGCAGCACCTTGATACCAGGACTAGCCGATACGCAGTATTTT
>TRBJ1-1|TRBV21-1|.|.
CASSKGLARRANTEAFF
TGTGCCAGCAGCAAAGGTTTGGCCAGAAGGGCGAACACTGAAGCTTTCTTT
>TRBJ2-7|TRBV6-2/TRBV6-3|many|.
CASRNLRLPYEQYF
TGTGCCAGCAGGAACCTAAGGCTTCCCTACGAGCAGTACTTC
>TRBJ2-7|TRBV7-9|few|.
CASSSGLGSQYF
TGTGCCAGCAGCTCCGGGCTTGGATCGCAGTACTTC
>TRBJ2-3|TRBV5-1|many|.
CASSTLPTDTQYF
TGCGCCAGCAGCACCCTCCCCACAGATACGCAGTATTTT
>TRBJ2-1|TRBV7-2|many|.
CASSPPNGYNEQFF
TGTGCCAGCAGCCCCCCCAACGGGTACAATGAGCAGTTCTTC
>TRBJ2-2|TRBV9|many|TRBD1
CASSVTGEIDTGELFF
TGTGCCAGCAGCGTAACAGGGGAGATAGACACCGGGGAGCTGTTTTTT
>TRBJ1-4|TRBV5-1|many|.
CASRADTTNEKLFF
TGCGCCAGCAGAGCAGACACAACTAATGAAAAACTGTTTTTT
>TRBJ1-5|TRBV27|many|TRBD1
CASSLTGGNQPQHF
TGTGCCAGCAGTTTGACAGGGGGCAATCAGCCCCAGCATTTT
>TRBJ2-1|TRBV29-1|many|.
CSVGTYNEQFF
TGCAGCGTAGGAACCTACAATGAGCAGTTCTTC
>TRBJ1-2|TRBV12-3/TRBV12-4|.|.
CASSLDRFYGYTF
TGTGCCAGCAGTTTGGACAGATTCTATGGCTACACCTTC
>TRBJ2-2|TRBV5-1|many|.
CASRNTGYTGELFF
TGCGCCAGCAGGAATACAGGGTACACCGGGGAGCTGTTTTTT
>TRBJ2-6|TRBV12-3/TRBV12-4|.|.
CASSTRWSSGANVLTF
TGTGCCAGCAGTACGCGGTGGAGCTCTGGGGCCAACGTCCTGACTTTC
>TRBJ2-7|TRBV28|many|TRBD1
CATGQGFYEQYF
TGTGCCACAGGACAGGGCTTCTACGAGCAGTACTTC
>TRBJ1-1|TRBV6-5|many|TRBD1
CASHAYRGLGAFF
TGTGCCAGCCATGCGTACAGGGGGCTAGGAGCTTTCTTT
>TRBJ2-5|TRBV7-2|few|.
CASSQLGQQETQYF
TGTGCCAGCAGCCAACTTGGACAGCAAGAGACCCAGTACTTC
>TRBJ2-5|TRBV29-1|many|.
CSVEYRVRETQYF
TGCAGCGTTGAGTACAGGGTGCGGGAGACCCAGTACTTC
>TRBJ1-2|TRBV6-5|many|.
CASSTHGSPANYGYTF
TGTGCCAGCAGTACCCATGGATCGCCAGCTAACTATGGCTACACCTTC
>TRBJ2-7|TRBV20-1|many|.
CSARGLMGPEQYF
TGCAGTGCTAGGGGCCTCATGGGACCCGAGCAGTACTTC
>TRBJ2-7|TRBV7-6|many|TRBD1
CASSLSGTGAYEQYF
TGTGCCAGCAGCTTATCAGGGACAGGGGCCTACGAGCAGTACTTC
>TRBJ2-2|TRBV12-3/TRBV12-4|many|TRBD2
CASSSSGRVGAGELFF
TGTGCCAGCAGTTCTAGCGGGAGAGTAGGCGCCGGGGAGCTGTTTTTT
>TRBJ2-3|TRBV5-1|many|TRBD1
CASSPTGGPDTQYF
TGCGCCAGCAGCCCTACAGGGGGACCAGATACGCAGTATTTT